The rows below give T cell receptor beta chains drawn from one sample of a study of tumour-infiltrating T cells in Burkitt lymphoma. Assay used: immunoSEQ multiplex PCR; TCRdb lists only in-frame clones, some missing. Of around 3,900 clones in the sample, around 14% were seen once. Sequencing used tumor tissue. The receptors were sampled from a human donor with Burkitt lymphoma. CDR3s include the opening cysteine and the closing phenylalanine or tryptophan. D genes are given only for firm matches. The size entry is marked missing in some rows and otherwise reads once, few, many or a size class.

J gene: TRBJ2-2; clone size: -; D gene: TRBD1; V gene: TRBV6-5; CDR3 length: 15; CDR3 DNA: TGTGCCAGCAGTTCCCGGACAGGGGACACCGGGGAGCTGTTTTTT; CDR3 protein: CASSSRTGDTGELFF
J gene: TRBJ1-1; clone size: -; D gene: -; V gene: TRBV5-1; CDR3 length: 14; CDR3 DNA: TGCGCCAGCAGCAACCTCCCGGGGAACACTGAAGCTTTCTTT; CDR3 protein: CASSNLPGNTEAFF
J gene: TRBJ1-2; clone size: few; D gene: TRBD1; V gene: TRBV19; CDR3 length: 14; CDR3 DNA: TGTGCCAGTAGACTTGACAGGGGCGGCTATGGCTACACCTTC; CDR3 protein: CASRLDRGGYGYTF
J gene: TRBJ2-2; clone size: -; D gene: TRBD2; V gene: TRBV9; CDR3 length: 18; CDR3 DNA: TGTGCCAGCAGCTCCAGAGGGCTAGCGGGTACGAACACCGGGGAGCTGTTTTTT; CDR3 protein: CASSSRGLAGTNTGELFF
J gene: TRBJ2-6; clone size: once; D gene: TRBD1; V gene: TRBV2; CDR3 length: 18; CDR3 DNA: TGTGCCAGCAGCCCGGGACAGGGGAGGAGCTCTGGGGCCAACGTCCTGACTTTC; CDR3 protein: CASSPGQGRSSGANVLTF
J gene: TRBJ1-1; clone size: -; D gene: -; V gene: TRBV14; CDR3 length: 14; CDR3 DNA: TGTGTTACCGGTGTGTTGGGGGAGAACACTGAAGCTTTCTTT; CDR3 protein: CVTGVLGENTEAFF
J gene: TRBJ1-5; clone size: large; D gene: -; V gene: TRBV15; CDR3 length: 14; CDR3 DNA: TGTGCCACCAGCAGACCAGGGGCGAGTCAGCCCCAGCATTTT; CDR3 protein: CATSRPGASQPQHF
J gene: TRBJ1-2; clone size: -; D gene: -; V gene: TRBV6-1; CDR3 length: 14; CDR3 DNA: TGTGCCAGCAGCGCTACCTATTATAACTATGGCTACACCTTC; CDR3 protein: CASSATYYNYGYTF
J gene: TRBJ1-5; clone size: -; D gene: TRBD1; V gene: TRBV6-1; CDR3 length: 14; CDR3 DNA: TGTGCCAGCAAGGGACAGGGATATAATCAGCCCCAGCATTTT; CDR3 protein: CASKGQGYNQPQHF
J gene: TRBJ1-4; clone size: few; D gene: -; V gene: TRBV6-5; CDR3 length: 15; CDR3 DNA: TGTGCCAGCAGTTACGAGTTGGGTACAAATGAAAAACTGTTTTTT; CDR3 protein: CASSYELGTNEKLFF
J gene: TRBJ2-5; clone size: few; D gene: -; V gene: TRBV25-1; CDR3 length: 14; CDR3 DNA: TGTGCCAGCAGTGAACGGGGGCATCAAGAGACCCAGTACTTC; CDR3 protein: CASSERGHQETQYF
J gene: TRBJ2-3; clone size: few; D gene: TRBD2; V gene: TRBV5-4; CDR3 length: 19; CDR3 DNA: TGTGCCAGCAGCTCCGGTGCAAAACTAGCGGGGGCCATCACAGATACGCAGTATTTT; CDR3 protein: CASSSGAKLAGAITDTQYF